The 21 T cell receptor beta chains listed next were all sequenced from one sample in a study of T cells after posttransplantation cyclophosphamide. Generated by immunoSEQ multiplex PCR, the TCRdb table keeps only in-frame clones and is missing some. The repertoire shows some 11,000 clones, none seen only once; the top ten take approximately 15%. Busulfan-fludarabine conditioning, marrow transplant, and cyclophosphamide on days +3 and +4 were administered. Source: PBMCs, taken after allogeneic stem cell transplant with posttransplant cyclophosphamide. These receptors were collected from a female patient in her 40s who received an allogeneic stem cell transplant from a related donor, was CMV-positive, and had no GVHD. T cells may partly derive from the graft donor.

Many counts were recorded for this clone. This chain uses TRBV5-1 with TRBJ2-1, with D tentatively TRBD2 (6 bases). The CDR3 is made up of 15 amino acids. Germline CDR1 SGHRS, CDR2 YFSETQ. Trimming cost V 1 base and J 6 bases, with 14 bases left between them. The CDR3 region is CASSLYGGVGNEQFF. As DNA, the CDR3 is TGCGCCAGCAGCTTGTACGGGGGTGTTGGCAATGAGCAGTTCTTC.

This clone showed up many times. The rearrangement links TRBV18 to TRBJ2-7; TRBD1 matches 8 bases. From germline, CDR1 is KGHSH and CDR2 LQKENI. The V and J ends lost 3 bases and 2 bases, in that order; junction bases with no gene match: 3. CDR3 length: 14 amino acids. The CDR3 reads CASSPWTGPYEQYF. The CDR3 nucleotides read TGTGCCAGCTCACCTTGGACAGGGCCCTACGAGCAGTACTTC.

This clone was recorded a few times. The V and J genes are TRBV7-6 and TRBJ2-5; 8 bases fit TRBD2. Unmatched junction bases numbered 21, after V lost 10 bases and J lost 5 bases. Germline values: CDR1 SGHVS, CDR2 FNYEAQ. This CDR3 contains 17 residues. The CDR3 protein is CATKKGGAGVLWETQYF. The CDR3 bases are TGTGCCACCAAGAAGGGGGGAGCGGGGGTGTTGTGGGAGACCCAGTACTTC.

This clone was observed many times. This chain uses TRBV9 with TRBJ2-1; a possible D gene is TRBD2 (6 bases). The germline V gene encodes CDR1 SGDLS and CDR2 YYNGEE. The CDR3 has 13 amino acids. V was pared by 1 base and J by 6 bases, with 8 bases between. In DNA form, the CDR3 reads TGTGCCAGCAGCGTAAGTAGCGGCAATGAGCAGTTCTTC. It encodes CASSVSSGNEQFF.

This clone has ten or more counts. The rearrangement links TRBV6-6 to TRBJ2-7, with D tentatively TRBD2 (6 bases). V dropped 7 bases and J dropped 2 bases, with 6 bases sitting between them. The CDR3 contains 11 residues. Germline V gene lookup returns CDR1 MNHNY and CDR2 SVGAGI (reference sequence). Here the CDR3 DNA reads TGTGCCAGCACGGGGGCCTACGAGCAGTACTTC. Its protein is CASTGAYEQYF.

This clone came up many times. The chain couples TRBV27 to TRBJ2-3, with TRBD2 matching over 9 bases. This CDR3 is built from 14 residues. V gave up 8 bases and J gave up 4 bases; unmatched junction bases: 7. Germline-derived CDR1 and CDR2 are MNHEY and SMNVEV (reference sequence). This CDR3 reads CASCSGGVADTQYF. As DNA, the CDR3 is TGTGCCAGCTGTAGCGGGGGAGTGGCAGATACGCAGTATTTT.

This clone appeared many times. The genes are TRBV4-1 and TRBJ2-5; 7 bases line up with TRBD2. CDR3 length equals 18 residues. The V and J ends lost 1 base and 5 bases, in that order; junction bases with no gene match: 16. Germline CDR1 reads MGHRA; CDR2 reads YSYEKL. The CDR3 reads CASSQAERSGGGGETQYF. The CDR3 nucleotides are TGCGCCAGCAGCCAAGCCGAGAGGTCGGGAGGAGGAGGGGAGACCCAGTACTTC.

In its sample, this clone was seen many times. The chain couples TRBV7-9 to TRBJ2-7; no clear D gene. This CDR3 region has 11 residues. V was pared by 4 bases and J by 5 bases, with 6 bases between. Germline CDR1 is SEHNR and CDR2 is FQNEAQ (reference sequence). CDR3 residues: CASSSLDEQYF. As DNA, the CDR3 is TGTGCCAGCAGCTCTTTAGACGAGCAGTACTTC.

The table lists this clone with a few counts. J is TRBJ2-5 and V is TRBV27; 7 bases align to TRBD1. The CDR3 runs 12 residues. Germline-derived CDR1 and CDR2 are MNHEY and SMNVEV (reference sequence). V dropped 6 bases and J dropped 5; count of bases not matched to a gene: 3. DNA for the CDR3: TGTGCCAGCAGAGAACAGGGGGAGACCCAGTACTTC. Protein: CASREQGETQYF.

This clone was counted ten times or more. The rearrangement uses TRBV6-5 and TRBJ1-5; D is possibly TRBD1 (5 bases). The CDR3 totals 15 residues. The V gene lost 0 bases and the J gene lost 7 bases, with 13 bases spanning the gap. From germline, CDR1 is MNHEY and CDR2 SVGAGI. Here the CDR3 DNA reads TGTGCCAGCAGTTACTCGGCGCCAGGGCTCCAGCCCCAGCATTTT. It codes for CASSYSAPGLQPQHF.

This clone was seen many times. The chain has TRBV28 and TRBJ2-3; TRBD2 matches 13 bases. With 3 bases clipped from V and 6 bases from J, the junction kept 6 bases outside the gene matches. There are 16 residues in the CDR3. Germline V CDR1 and CDR2: MDHEN, SYDVKM. CDR3 DNA: TGTGCCAGCAGTTTGAGGACTAGCGGGAGTTACGATACGCAGTATTTT. This sequence encodes CASSLRTSGSYDTQYF.

This clone was seen at least ten times. The V gene is TRBV11-2, the J gene TRBJ2-1; 14 bases fit TRBD2. The CDR3 is made up of 17 amino acids. Germline V gene lookup returns CDR1 SGHAT and CDR2 FQNNGV. J lost 10 bases, V lost 5 bases, and 13 bases had no gene match. CDR3 in amino acids: CASSTIRTSGGSLEQFF. DNA of the CDR3: TGTGCCAGCAGCACGATTCGGACTAGCGGGGGGAGCTTGGAGCAGTTCTTC.

This clone was seen many times. V is TRBV27 and J is TRBJ2-1; 9 nucleotides line up with TRBD2. With 5 bases clipped from V and 0 bases from J, the junction kept 17 bases outside the gene matches. The CDR3 is 20 amino acids. The V gene's germline CDR1 is MNHEY and CDR2 SMNVEV (reference sequence). CDR3 protein: CASSQRIAGDRVSSYNEQFF. CDR3 nucleotide sequence: TGTGCCAGCAGTCAAAGGATAGCGGGAGATCGGGTGAGCTCCTACAATGAGCAGTTCTTC.

This clone has ten or more counts. This chain connects TRBV15 to TRBJ2-7; TRBD2 matches at 9 bases. Germline trimming cut 6 bases from V and 2 bases from J; bases unmatched to any gene: 11. Per the germline V gene, CDR1 is LNHNV and CDR2 is YYDKDF (reference sequence). This CDR3 comprises 16 residues. The CDR3 bases are TGTGCCACCAGTCCGCTAGGGACTAGCTTAGCCTACGAGCAGTACTTC. Its protein is CATSPLGTSLAYEQYF.

This clone was seen at least ten times. CDR3 DNA sequence: TGTGCCAGCAGTGATTCTAGCGCTCCATGGGACAATGAGCAGTTCTTC. It codes for CASSDSSAPWDNEQFF. This rearrangement joins TRBV2 to TRBJ2-1; tentatively, D is TRBD2 (6 bases). CDR1 SNHLY and CDR2 FYNNEI come from the germline V gene. V was cut by 3 bases and J by 5 bases, with 17 bases left in between. The CDR3 is 16 residues long.

In this sample, this clone turned up many times. The chain is built from TRBV19 and TRBJ2-7, with TRBD1 identical over 9 bases. In germline, CDR1 is LNHDA, CDR2 SQIVND (reference sequence). V was pared by 5 bases and J by 2 bases, with 4 bases of the junction left unmatched. CDR3 length: 14 amino acids. The CDR3 DNA reads TGTGCCAGTAGTCACGGACAGGGGACCTACGAGCAGTACTTC. This gives the protein CASSHGQGTYEQYF.

The chain joins TRBV5-1 to TRBJ2-3; D not certain. This CDR3 region has 14 residues. V shed 7 bases and J shed 2 bases, with 14 bases lying between them. Per the germline V gene, CDR1 is SGHRS and CDR2 is YFSETQ. The chain's CDR3 is CASGTDFPTDTQYF. In DNA form, the CDR3 reads TGCGCCAGCGGCACCGACTTCCCCACAGATACGCAGTATTTT.

There are many counts of this clone. The chain is built from TRBV18 and TRBJ2-7; 13 bases are a match to TRBD2. The CDR3 extends over 18 amino acids. Unmatched junction bases numbered 8, after V lost 3 bases and J lost 0 bases. The V gene's germline CDR1 is KGHSH and CDR2 LQKENI. The DNA for the CDR3 is TGTGCCAGCTCACCCCGACTAGCGGGAGGCCTCAGCTCCTACGAGCAGTACTTC. Translated, it gives CASSPRLAGGLSSYEQYF. The full variable domain, completed using reference TRBV18 and TRBJ2-7, is NAGVMQNPRHLVRRRGQEARLRCSPMKGHSHVYWYRQLPEEGLKFMVYLQKENIIDESGMPKERFSAEFPKEGPSILRIQQVVRGDSAAYFCASSPRLAGGLSSYEQYFGPGTRLTVT.

At least ten counts were recorded for this clone. V is TRBV5-6 and J is TRBJ1-2; 8 nucleotides align to TRBD1. From germline, CDR1 is SGHDT and CDR2 YYEEEE. CDR3 length: 15 residues. Trimming took 4 bases from V and 2 from J; bases not matched to a gene: 7. The CDR3 sequence is CASSAADRGNYGYTF. CDR3 sequence (DNA): TGTGCCAGCAGCGCCGCCGACAGGGGCAACTATGGCTACACCTTC.

This clone was counted ten times or more. The J gene is TRBJ1-3, the V gene TRBV7-6; 11 bases agree with TRBD1. Germline CDR1 is SGHVS and CDR2 is FNYEAQ. This CDR3 region has 19 residues. The trim removed 4 bases at V and 5 bases at J, leaving 16 bases unmatched. The chain's CDR3 is CASSSEDRGLYTLRNTIYF. The CDR3 bases are TGTGCCAGCAGCTCAGAGGACAGGGGGCTGTATACTCTCCGAAACACCATATATTTT.

There are many counts of this clone. The chain joins TRBV14 to TRBJ2-5; a possible D gene is TRBD2 (6 bases). The V end was cut by 1 base, the J end by 4 bases, with 10 bases between. The CDR3 runs 14 residues. The germline V gene encodes CDR1 SGHDN and CDR2 FVKESK. For the CDR3, the DNA is TGTGCCAGCAGCCAAGGACTAGTTGGAGAGACCCAGTACTTC. Protein: CASSQGLVGETQYF.